Listed below are T cell receptor beta chains from one sample, sequenced in a study of a mutant IDH1 vaccine in newly diagnosed glioma. Antigen specificity for these receptors is unknown. Only in-frame clones appear in the TCRdb table, and some are missing; sequencing was by immunoSEQ multiplex PCR. The table includes approximately 36,000 clones, roughly 80% detected once. This specimen was peripheral blood mononuclear cells (PBMCs), taken from a glioma patient whose treatment included an IDH1 peptide vaccine. These receptors were taken from a woman between 25 and 40 years old with glioma. Some clones in this sample may be carry-over from other donors' samples. CDR3s include the opening cysteine and the closing phenylalanine or tryptophan. D genes are given only for firm matches. Not every row has a clone size; where given, it reads once, few, many or a size class.

V gene,D gene,clone size,J gene,CDR3 protein,CDR3 DNA
TRBV6-5,-,-,TRBJ1-2,CASIGENRLGGYTF,TGTGCCAGCATTGGGGAAAATAGGTTGGGTGGCTACACCTTC
TRBV7-2,-,-,TRBJ2-7,CASSLGLSSYEQYF,TGTGCCAGCAGCCTTGGATTAAGCTCCTACGAGCAGTACTTC
TRBV5-6,TRBD2,-,TRBJ2-7,CASSLVGTSGRPGYEQYF,TGTGCCAGCAGCTTGGTAGGGACTAGCGGGAGGCCTGGGTACGAGCAGTACTTC
TRBV19,TRBD2,-,TRBJ2-7,CASSFSGATYEQYF,TGTGCCAGTAGTTTTAGCGGGGCCACCTACGAGCAGTACTTC
TRBV4-2,-,-,TRBJ1-1,CASSQDADRLNTEAFF,TGTGCCAGCAGCCAAGATGCCGACAGGTTAAACACTGAAGCTTTCTTT
TRBV27,-,-,TRBJ1-5,CASSLNSRVRQPQHF,TGTGCCAGCAGTTTAAATAGCAGGGTGAGGCAGCCCCAGCATTTT
TRBV19,TRBD1,-,TRBJ1-4,CASSIPGGRGKLFF,TGTGCCAGTAGTATCCCAGGGGGCCGCGGAAAACTGTTTTTT
TRBV5-1,-,-,TRBJ2-7,CASAQVGRSSEQYF,TGCGCCAGCGCCCAGGTGGGGAGGAGCTCCGAGCAGTACTTC
TRBV10-1,TRBD2,-,TRBJ2-7,CASSGGSGRAYEQYF,TGCGCCAGCAGCGGGGGTAGCGGGAGGGCCTACGAGCAGTACTTC
TRBV6-5,-,-,TRBJ1-2,CASSYSGGYGYTF,TGTGCCAGCAGTTACTCGGGGGGGTATGGCTACACCTTC
TRBV15,TRBD1,few,TRBJ1-5,CATSSRLGGQLNQPQHF,TGTGCCACCAGCAGTAGACTTGGGGGACAGCTCAATCAGCCCCAGCATTTT
TRBV2,-,-,TRBJ1-1,CASKEQDWTEAFF,TGTGCCAGCAAGGAACAGGATTGGACTGAAGCTTTCTTT
TRBV19,-,-,TRBJ1-2,CASSITGGYTF,TGTGCCAGTAGTATAACAGGTGGCTACACCTTC
TRBV7-9,TRBD2,-,TRBJ2-2,CASTRGGPGELFF,TGTGCCAGCACCCGGGGGGGACCTGGGGAGCTGTTTTTT
TRBV29-1,-,once,TRBJ2-3,CSVERTPRDTQYF,TGCAGCGTTGAGAGGACACCCAGAGATACGCAGTATTTT
TRBV2,-,-,TRBJ2-2,CASRVAGRAGELFF,TGTGCCAGCAGGGTGGCAGGGCGAGCCGGGGAGCTGTTTTTT
TRBV27,-,-,TRBJ2-7,CASSWRDSYEQYF,TGTGCCAGCAGTTGGAGGGACTCCTACGAGCAGTACTTC
TRBV4-1,-,-,TRBJ1-1,CASSQEGGRNTEAFF,TGCGCCAGCAGCCAAGAAGGAGGGAGGAACACTGAAGCTTTCTTT
TRBV7-9,-,-,TRBJ1-2,CASSLREKGGYTF,TGTGCCAGCAGCTTACGAGAAAAGGGCGGCTACACCTTC
TRBV4-1,TRBD1,-,TRBJ1-1,CASSQEWTGTVEAFF,TGCGCCAGCAGCCAAGAGTGGACTGGGACAGTTGAAGCTTTCTTT
TRBV23-1,-,-,TRBJ1-2,CASSQLREVYGYTF,TGCGCCAGCAGTCAATTAAGGGAGGTCTATGGCTACACCTTC
TRBV27,-,-,TRBJ2-6,CASSSKNNLVLTF,TGTGCCAGCAGTTCTAAAAATAATTTAGTCCTGACTTTC
TRBV6-5,TRBD1,-,TRBJ2-3,CASSSPGQGPDTQYF,TGTGCCAGCAGTTCCCCGGGACAGGGACCAGATACGCAGTATTTT
TRBV28,-,-,TRBJ2-2,CASSGRQSSNTGELFF,TGTGCCAGCAGTGGGAGACAGAGCTCGAACACCGGGGAGCTGTTTTTT
TRBV14,-,-,TRBJ1-6,CASSQGGDTNNSPLHF,TGTGCCAGCAGCCAAGGAGGGGATACTAATAATTCACCCCTCCACTTT
TRBV4-2,-,-,TRBJ2-2,CASSQDGGTGELFF,TGTGCCAGCAGCCAAGATGGGGGCACCGGGGAGCTGTTTTTT
TRBV14,TRBD1,-,TRBJ2-2,CASSRQGARSNTGELFF,TGTGCCAGCAGCCGACAGGGGGCCCGATCGAACACCGGGGAGCTGTTTTTT
TRBV5-5,-,-,TRBJ1-5,CASSLDRAGQPQHF,TGTGCCAGCAGCTTGGACAGGGCCGGGCAGCCCCAGCATTTT
TRBV2,-,-,TRBJ1-3,CASSGGFSGNTIYF,TGTGCCAGCAGTGGAGGTTTCTCTGGAAACACCATATATTTT
TRBV30,TRBD1,-,TRBJ2-7,CAWEPGTGTYEQYF,TGTGCCTGGGAGCCCGGGACAGGGACCTACGAGCAGTACTTC
TRBV18,TRBD2,-,TRBJ2-7,CASQLAGDHEQYF,TGTGCCAGCCAGCTAGCGGGAGACCACGAGCAGTACTTC
TRBV30,-,-,TRBJ1-1,CAWSVRRVRPEAFF,TGTGCCTGGAGTGTACGCAGGGTACGGCCTGAAGCTTTCTTT
TRBV5-4,TRBD2,-,TRBJ2-3,CASSLRPSGSTDTQYF,TGTGCCAGCAGCTTGCGTCCTAGCGGGAGCACAGATACGCAGTATTTT
TRBV30,TRBD1,-,TRBJ1-6,CAWRATGRDSPLHF,TGTGCCTGGAGGGCGACAGGGAGGGATTCACCCCTCCACTTT
TRBV4-2,-,-,TRBJ1-5,CASSQDSGEHGQPQHF,TGTGCCAGCAGCCAAGATTCGGGGGAACATGGTCAGCCCCAGCATTTT
TRBV5-1,-,-,TRBJ2-5,CASSLEKYQETQYF,TGCGCCAGCAGCTTGGAAAAGTACCAAGAGACCCAGTACTTC
TRBV6-5,-,-,TRBJ1-5,CASSPYRANQPQHF,TGTGCCAGCAGTCCATACAGGGCGAATCAGCCCCAGCATTTT
TRBV5-1,TRBD2,-,TRBJ2-7,CASSLSSGRTYEQYF,TGCGCCAGCAGCTTGTCTAGCGGGAGGACCTACGAGCAGTACTTC
TRBV7-9,TRBD2,-,TRBJ2-7,CASSFSSGTGPGSYEQYF,TGTGCCAGCAGCTTCTCTAGCGGGACCGGCCCGGGATCCTACGAGCAGTACTTC
TRBV29-1,TRBD1,-,TRBJ2-1,CSVERQGSYNEQFF,TGCAGCGTTGAACGACAGGGGTCCTACAATGAGCAGTTCTTC
TRBV14,-,once,TRBJ2-7,CASSQENEGSYEQYF,TGTGCCAGCAGCCAAGAAAATGAGGGATCCTACGAGCAGTACTTC
TRBV19,TRBD2,once,TRBJ2-5,CASSITSGTYETQYF,TGTGCCAGTAGTATTACTAGCGGGACTTACGAGACCCAGTACTTC
TRBV2,-,-,TRBJ1-1,CASSATDRPNTEAFF,TGTGCCAGCAGTGCCACCGACAGGCCCAACACTGAAGCTTTCTTT
TRBV28,TRBD2,-,TRBJ2-7,CAIGSGRHLWEQYF,TGTGCCATCGGTAGCGGGAGGCACCTCTGGGAGCAGTACTTC
TRBV5-1,-,-,TRBJ1-4,CASSLIPQGSNEKLFF,TGCGCCAGCAGCTTGATTCCGCAGGGTAGTAATGAAAAACTGTTTTTT